The TCR beta chain described here comes from a study of lymphopenia after photon versus proton radiotherapy. Overall study results and limits: Photon-treated patients lost naive T cells and TCR diversity; proton-treated stayed stable. After the lymphocyte nadir, photon-treated repertoires showed oligoclonal expansion, especially of CD8+ Temra cells.

Sequenced by immunoSEQ multiplex PCR; TCRdb stores in-frame clones only, minus some. The sample lists some 76,000 clones; around 92% were seen once. Regarding this clone: The antigen is not known.

The CDR3 contains 11 residues. Deletions cut 7 bases from V and 2 bases from J, with 8 bases between. CDR1 and CDR2 from the germline V gene are DFQATT and SNEGSKA (reference sequence). The clonotype was recovered from a woman between 35 and 50 years old with cholangiocarcinoma. This sample comprised peripheral blood, obtained from a patient treated with photon-based radiotherapy. The chain couples TRBV20-1 to TRBJ1-2; tentatively, D is TRBD1 (5 bases). The DNA for the CDR3 is TGCAGTGACAGGCCGAACTATGGCTACACCTTC. It encodes CSDRPNYGYTF.